This paragraph reports one TCR beta chain. This record comes from a study of blood T cell repertoires in COVID-19. In the study overall: Material from acute and convalescent COVID-19 was sourced from the United States, Italy and Spain. PBMCs, B-cell-depleted T cells, or T cells provided the cDNA or gDNA that made up the material.

Patients of the Seattle cohort, enrolled during active infection, were followed longitudinally. Methods used by the authors: The assay estimated nucleated cells by amplifying reference gene primers. The protocol was immunoSEQ multiplex PCR, while the TCRdb copy is restricted to in-frame clones and leaves out a portion. V, J and clone size were drawn from that table, and D and trimming were deduced from the DNA. The sample yields over 200,000 clones, 75% to 85% seen once. Looked up from germline, CDR1 is SGHDT and CDR2 is YYEEEE. V gave up 1 base and J gave up 3 bases, with 14 bases separating them. This CDR3 contains 15 residues.

The TCR sequence derives from a woman aged 30 to 39 with COVID-19, enrolled during active disease. Sequenced sample: peripheral blood. This rearrangement joins TRBV5-6 to TRBJ2-7; maybe TRBD2 (7 bases). CDR3 coding DNA: TGTGCCAGCAGCTTGAATCCGGGGGGCGGCTACGAGCAGTACTTC. This encodes CASSLNPGGGYEQYF.